Following are 18 T cell receptor beta chains from one sample sequenced in a study of neurological immune-mediated disorders. Each CDR3 protein is one row after TCRdb ran MiXCR on the 5' RACE reads. The table has about 59,000 distinct CDR3 sequences, roughly 3.5% seen once. The sample was PBMCs. These receptors all stem from a woman in her 30s with multiple sclerosis.

This clonotype has a count of ten or more. The chain recombines TRBV12-3 or TRBV12-4 with TRBJ2-1; D may be TRBD2 (6 bases). The CDR3 loop spans 13 amino acids. The V gene lost 5 bases and the J gene lost 4 bases, with 9 bases spanning the gap. As DNA, the CDR3 is TGTGCCAGCAGTCTGAGCGGGTACAATGAGCAGTTCTTC. It translates to CASSLSGYNEQFF.

This clonotype was seen many times. V is TRBV20-1 and J is TRBJ2-1; 11 bases line up with TRBD2. Trimming cost V 3 bases and J 7 bases; bases outside gene matches: 8. Per the germline V gene, CDR1 is DFQATT and CDR2 is SNEGSKA (reference sequence). This CDR3 comprises 15 residues. The CDR3 reads CSARYSGGARNEQFF. The CDR3 DNA sequence: TGCAGTGCTAGGTATAGCGGGGGGGCCCGAAATGAGCAGTTCTTC.

This clonotype was detected many times. The rearrangement uses TRBV3-1 and TRBJ2-1; TRBD1 or TRBD2 may be the D gene (5 bases each). The CDR3 consists of 13 residues. Germline CDR1 LGHDT, CDR2 YNNKEL (reference sequence). Trimming pared 5 bases from V and 6 bases from J, leaving 11 bases between. CDR3 DNA sequence: TGTGCCAGCAGCTTCGGGACGATCAATGAGCAGTTCTTC. This translates into CASSFGTINEQFF.

This clonotype was observed at least ten times. This chain joins TRBV9 and TRBJ1-1; a weak D match, TRBD1 (5 bases). V was shortened by 0 bases and J by 5 bases, with 20 bases between the two germline ends. CDR3 length: 17 amino acids. Looked up from germline, CDR1 is SGDLS and CDR2 is YYNGEE. Here the CDR3 reads CASSVDGIGARGTEAFF. CDR3 nucleotides: TGTGCCAGCAGCGTAGACGGTATAGGGGCGCGAGGAACTGAAGCTTTCTTT. The whole variable domain, remainder taken from reference TRBV9 and TRBJ1-1, is DSGVTQTPKHLITATGQRVTLRCSPRSGDLSVYWYQQSLDQGLQFLIQYYNGEERAKGNILERFSAQQFPDLHSELNLSSLELGDSALYFCASSVDGIGARGTEAFFGQGTRLTVV.

This clonotype was recorded at least ten times. The chain couples TRBV7-2 to TRBJ2-1; 7 bases align to TRBD1. The germline V gene encodes CDR1 SGHTA and CDR2 FQGNSA. The ends lost 2 bases at V and 5 bases at J; junction bases unmatched: 3. The CDR3 sequence is 14 residues long. The CDR3 spells CASSLRTGNNEQFF. CDR3 in DNA: TGTGCCAGCAGCTTAAGGACAGGAAACAATGAGCAGTTCTTC.

CDR3 DNA sequence: TGCAGTGTTAGGAATCTAGCGGGAGGTTACAATGAGCAGTTCTTC. Its protein product is CSVRNLAGGYNEQFF. J is TRBJ2-1 and V is TRBV20-1, with 11 bases aligning to TRBD2. The germline CDR1 and CDR2 sequences are DFQATT and SNEGSKA (reference sequence). This CDR3 is built from 15 residues. The V and J ends lost 7 bases and 4 bases, in that order; junction bases with no gene match: 9.

This clonotype has a count of ten or more. This chain connects TRBV5-1 to TRBJ1-1, with 7 bases fitting TRBD1. The CDR3 consists of 14 residues. V lost 5 bases to trimming and J lost 1 base; unmatched junction nucleotides: 5. Looked up from germline, CDR1 is SGHRS and CDR2 is YFSETQ. The CDR3 sequence: CASRPGTENTEAFF. For the CDR3, the DNA is TGCGCCAGCAGACCCGGGACAGAGAACACTGAAGCTTTCTTT.

The V and J genes are TRBV2 and TRBJ2-7; 7 nucleotides line up with TRBD1. The V gene's germline CDR1 is SNHLY and CDR2 FYNNEI. CDR3 size: 14 residues. J lost 5 bases, V lost 8 bases, and 12 bases had no gene match. This chain's CDR3 is CASFGTDLNDEQYF. CDR3 in DNA: TGTGCCAGCTTCGGGACAGATTTAAATGACGAGCAGTACTTC.

This clonotype was found many times. The rearrangement joins TRBV20-1 to TRBJ2-1; D is uncertain. The CDR3 has 14 residues. Germline-derived CDR1 and CDR2 are DFQATT and SNEGSKA (reference sequence). The ends were cut back, 3 bases at V and 5 bases at J, with 14 bases in the middle. DNA for the CDR3: TGCAGTGCTAGTCCCTGGGGTAAACACAATGAGCAGTTCTTC. It is translated as CSASPWGKHNEQFF.

Many counts were recorded for this clonotype. The rearrangement links TRBV5-1 to TRBJ2-1; the match to TRBD2 covers 7 bases. The CDR3 totals 15 residues. V trimming: 3 bases; J trimming: 6 bases; junction bases outside the gene matches: 9. Per germline, CDR1 SGHRS and CDR2 YFSETQ. The chain's CDR3 is CASSSTGLGPNEQFF. CDR3 sequence (DNA): TGCGCCAGCAGCTCAACTGGACTAGGTCCCAATGAGCAGTTCTTC.

This clonotype was seen repeatedly, ten times or more. The gene calls are TRBV28 and TRBJ2-7, with D unclear. The CDR3 contains 15 residues. Trimming pared 5 bases from V and 2 bases from J, leaving 16 bases between. In germline, CDR1 is MDHEN, CDR2 SYDVKM. The CDR3 loop is CASSLRTESTYEQYF. CDR3 in DNA: TGTGCCAGCAGTCTAAGGACGGAATCCACCTACGAGCAGTACTTC.

The CDR3 loop reads CASSPLVQGQSNTEAFF. CDR3 in DNA: TGTGCCAGCTCACCACTAGTCCAGGGCCAGTCAAACACTGAAGCTTTCTTT. The V gene is TRBV18, the J gene TRBJ1-1; possible D gene TRBD1, 5 bases. With 1 base removed from V and 2 bases from J, the gap between germline ends came to 17 bases. CDR3 length: 17 amino acids. Germline V gene lookup returns CDR1 KGHSH and CDR2 LQKENI.

In this sample, this clonotype turned up a few times. The chain couples TRBV5-1 to TRBJ2-3, with 8 bases fitting TRBD1. There are 14 residues in the CDR3. Germline assignment: CDR1 SGHRS and CDR2 YFSETQ. Losses at the gene ends were 2 bases for V and 3 bases for J; bases not matched to a gene: 2. Here the CDR3 DNA reads TGCGCCAGCAGCTTACAGGGGGGAACAGATACGCAGTATTTT. This translates into CASSLQGGTDTQYF.

There are a few counts of this clonotype. The chain combines TRBV7-6 with TRBJ1-1; a weak D match, TRBD1 (5 bases). Germline V CDR1 and CDR2: SGHVS, FNYEAQ. The CDR3 is 14 amino acids. V gave up 7 bases and J gave up 12 bases, with 24 bases separating them. The CDR3 coding sequence is TGTGCCAGCACCAAATCCGGTGGGGGGAGTTTGACTTTCTTT. Protein product: CASTKSGGGSLTFF.

This clonotype was detected ten times or more. This chain joins TRBV27 and TRBJ1-1; 7 nucleotides line up with TRBD1. Germline assignment: CDR1 MNHEY and CDR2 SMNVEV (reference sequence). CDR3 size: 13 residues. Unmatched junction bases numbered 2, after V lost 6 bases and J lost 1 base. The CDR3 loop reads CASRYRGNTEAFF. The CDR3 nucleotides read TGTGCCAGCAGATACAGGGGGAACACTGAAGCTTTCTTT.

This clonotype was observed at least ten times. The V gene is TRBV12-3 or TRBV12-4, the J gene TRBJ2-7, with D uncertain. The CDR3 is made up of 13 amino acids. V was pared by 0 bases and J by 5 bases, with 8 bases between. The CDR3 bases are TGTGCCAGCAGTTTAGCCCCGTCTGACGAGCAGTACTTC. Translated: CASSLAPSDEQYF.

This clonotype was observed a handful of times. A read error is possible here, since a much larger clone lies one base away. This chain connects TRBV12-3 or TRBV12-4 to TRBJ1-3, with D tentatively TRBD1 (5 bases). The CDR3 extends over 14 amino acids. CDR3 bases: TGTGCCAGCACCAAAAGGGACGTTGGAAAAACCATATATTTT. It is translated as CASTKRDVGKTIYF.

The table lists this clonotype with many counts. The genes are TRBV7-8 and TRBJ2-3; D is perhaps TRBD1 (6 bases). Trimming took off 5 bases at V and 6 bases at J, with 12 bases between the two ends. Looked up from germline, CDR1 is SGHVS and CDR2 is FQNEAQ. The CDR3 extends over 13 amino acids. The CDR3 here is CASSEPRGDTQYF. For the CDR3, the DNA is TGTGCCAGCAGCGAACCGAGGGGGGATACGCAGTATTTT. The complete variable domain, with remaining parts taken from reference TRBV7-8 and TRBJ2-3, reads GAGVSQSPRYKVAKRGQDVALRCDPISGHVSLFWYQQALGQGPEFLTYFQNEAQLDKSGLPSDRFFAERPEGSVSTLKIQRTQQEDSAVYLCASSEPRGDTQYFGPGTRLTVL.